The entry below gives a single T cell receptor beta chain sequence along with its context. The data derive from a study of blood T cell repertoires in COVID-19. Between the trimmed V and J ends, which lost 1 base and 7 bases, there was a span of 17 bases. CDR1 and CDR2 from the germline V gene are SGHTA and FQGTGA. The CDR3 totals 16 residues. In the original analysis: Reference gene primer amplification gave nucleated cell count estimates. Repertoires were generated with immunoSEQ multiplex PCR, while TCRdb's copy carries only in-frame clones and drops some. V and J calls and clone size are as listed in that table; D and trimming were resolved from the DNA. The sample lists more than 95,000 clones; about 86% were seen once.

Sequenced input: peripheral blood. The receptor was isolated from a man in his 70s who had recovered from COVID-19. V is TRBV7-3 and J is TRBJ2-1; D possibly corresponds to TRBD2 (5 bases). The DNA for the CDR3 is TGTGCCAGCAGCTTAAGGGGTGGGTACCCGGGAAATGAGCAGTTCTTC. Its translation is CASSLRGGYPGNEQFF.